The 8 T cell receptor beta chains below all came from one sample that was sequenced in a study of siplizumab effects on memory and regulatory T cells. The table came from immunoSEQ multiplex PCR; TCRdb's copy has only in-frame clones and leaves some out. The sample includes more than 95,000 clones, more than 85% seen only once; the top ten take about 0.62%. Sequencing used Tregs sorted from blood. These receptors all come from a human donor in good health.

The genes are TRBV29-1 and TRBJ1-1; 7 bases are a match to TRBD1. Trimming took 7 bases from V and 5 from J; bases not matched to a gene: 10. There are 13 residues in the CDR3. The germline V gene encodes CDR1 SQVTM and CDR2 ANQGSEA. The CDR3 spells CSAYRQGATEAFF. CDR3 nucleotide sequence: TGCAGCGCCTATCGACAGGGCGCGACTGAAGCTTTCTTT.

This chain uses TRBV19 with TRBJ2-1; 7 bases align to TRBD1. J lost 5 bases, V lost 6 bases, and 10 bases had no gene match. The CDR3 runs 15 residues. Germline values: CDR1 LNHDA, CDR2 SQIVND (reference sequence). The CDR3 here is CASRGRRQGDNEQFF. CDR3 nucleotide sequence: TGTGCCAGTAGGGGTAGGCGACAGGGCGACAATGAGCAGTTCTTC.

The V gene is TRBV7-3, the J gene TRBJ1-1, with D uncertain. CDR3 length: 13 amino acids. CDR1 and CDR2 (germline): SGHTA, FQGTGA. V shed 3 bases and J shed 3 bases, with 8 bases lying between them. The CDR3 reads CASSFSRDTEAFF. The CDR3 DNA follows: TGTGCCAGCAGCTTTTCCCGGGACACTGAAGCTTTCTTT.

The rearrangement uses TRBV7-9 and TRBJ2-7; tentative D call: TRBD1 (7 bases). Germline V lookup: CDR1 SEHNR, CDR2 FQNEAQ (reference sequence). The CDR3 length is 14 residues. V lost 1 base and J 7 bases, leaving 14 bases between the germline ends. The CDR3 sequence: CASSLETGRREQYF. The CDR3 DNA sequence: TGTGCCAGCAGCTTAGAGACAGGGAGGCGGGAGCAGTACTTC.

The chain carries TRBV19 and TRBJ1-5, with D maybe TRBD1 (5 bases). The V end lost 4 bases, the J end lost 4 bases, and 11 bases lay between the germline ends. Per germline, CDR1 LNHDA and CDR2 SQIVND (reference sequence). The CDR3 has 14 residues. CDR3 region: CASSTETVNQPQHF. CDR3 sequence (DNA): TGTGCCAGTAGTACAGAGACAGTTAATCAGCCCCAGCATTTT.

J is TRBJ1-1 and V is TRBV10-3; 12 positions match TRBD1. V dropped 7 bases and J dropped 5; count of bases not matched to a gene: 8. Germline V gene lookup returns CDR1 ENHRY and CDR2 SYGVKD. The CDR3 runs to 15 residues. For the CDR3, the DNA is TGTGCCATCACCGGGGGACAGGGGGCGAGGACTGAAGCTTTCTTT. Translation: CAITGGQGARTEAFF.

The chain couples TRBV2 to TRBJ1-5; maybe TRBD1 (5 bases). V lost 4 bases, J lost 6 bases, and 22 bases lay in between. The CDR3 spans 17 residues. Germline-derived CDR1 and CDR2 are SNHLY and FYNNEI. CDR3 DNA: TGTGCCAGCAGTGCGGTGGAGGGGAATTATTTAGGTCAGCCCCAGCATTTT. It is translated as CASSAVEGNYLGQPQHF.

The CDR3 nucleotides are TGTGCCAGCAGTTACTTTCCCCCCCAGGGCTACACCTTC. Its protein product is CASSYFPPQGYTF. The V and J genes are TRBV6-5 and TRBJ1-2; D is unresolved. V shed 1 base and J shed 8 bases, with 11 bases lying between them. The V gene's germline CDR1 is MNHEY and CDR2 SVGAGI. The CDR3 sequence is 13 residues long.